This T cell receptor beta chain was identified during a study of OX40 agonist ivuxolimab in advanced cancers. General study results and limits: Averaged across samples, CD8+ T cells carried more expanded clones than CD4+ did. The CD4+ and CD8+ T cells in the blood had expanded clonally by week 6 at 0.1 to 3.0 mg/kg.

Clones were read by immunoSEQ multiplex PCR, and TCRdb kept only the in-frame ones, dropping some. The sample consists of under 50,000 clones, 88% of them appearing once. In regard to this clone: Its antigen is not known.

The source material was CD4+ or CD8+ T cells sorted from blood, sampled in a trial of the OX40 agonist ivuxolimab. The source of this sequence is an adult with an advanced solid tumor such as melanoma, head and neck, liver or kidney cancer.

The CDR3 region has the DNA TGTGCCAGCAGTTTACCTACGGGGAGGTCAGGTCCTAGAAACACCATATATTTT. Translation gives CASSLPTGRSGPRNTIYF. The rearrangement joins TRBV27 to TRBJ1-3; D is ambiguous. The CDR3 consists of 18 residues. Trimming removed 2 bases at V and 5 bases at J, with 22 bases between. Germline V CDR1 and CDR2: MNHEY, SMNVEV (reference sequence).